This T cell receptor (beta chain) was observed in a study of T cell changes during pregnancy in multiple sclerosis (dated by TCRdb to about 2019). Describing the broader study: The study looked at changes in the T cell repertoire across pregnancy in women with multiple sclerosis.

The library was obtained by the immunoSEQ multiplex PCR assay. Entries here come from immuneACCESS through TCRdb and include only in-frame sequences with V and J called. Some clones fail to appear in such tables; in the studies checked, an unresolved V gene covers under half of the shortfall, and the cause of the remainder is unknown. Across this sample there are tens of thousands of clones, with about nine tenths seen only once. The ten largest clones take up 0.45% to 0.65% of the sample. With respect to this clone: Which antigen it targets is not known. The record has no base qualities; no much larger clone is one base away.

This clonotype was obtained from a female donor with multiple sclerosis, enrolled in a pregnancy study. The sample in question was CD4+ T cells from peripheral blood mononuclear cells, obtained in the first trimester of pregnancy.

The sequence in DNA is TGTGCCAGCAGCAGAACAGGGGGGTCCTACAATGAGCAGTTCTTC. It specifies CASSRTGGSYNEQFF. The V and J genes are TRBV11-2 and TRBJ2-1, with TRBD1 matching 8 junction bases. In the germline V gene, CDR1 corresponds to SGHAT and CDR2 to FQNNGV. V has 5 bases trimmed and J has 1 base trimmed; junction bases matching no gene number 4. CDR3 length: 15 amino acids, cysteine to phenylalanine. Only the CDR3 DNA is retained, 45 bases long and in frame from the first base. With the rest looked up from the reference TRBV11-2 and TRBJ2-1 genes rather than sequenced, the full variable domain is EAGVAQSPRYKIIEKRQSVAFWCNPISGHATLYWYQQILGQGPKLLIQFQNNGVVDDSQLPKDRFSAERLKGVDSTLKIQPAKLEDSAVYLCASSRTGGSYNEQFFGPGTRLTVL.